This TCR beta chain was recorded in a study of blood T cells in healthy people across ages. Study summary: Researchers report that template switching captured about one barcoded beta molecule per two T cells.

The study, taken as a whole, reports: Naive T cell percentage showed a strong correlation with TCR beta diversity. With donor CMV status unknown, expanded clonotype changes were possibly confounded.

The table lists this clonotype with a count of one. Antigen unknown. Just one base apart from a much larger clone, this may be a read error. Germline V gives CDR1 DFQATT, CDR2 SNEGSKA (reference sequence). The CDR3 is made up of 14 amino acids. Primers used in a second PCR of roughly 7 to 12 cycles were a sample-barcoded 5' primer and a J-beta primer mix. Every cDNA molecule carried a tag from a template-switch adaptor bearing 12 random nucleotides. TCRdb called the 5' RACE reads again in MiXCR, with one record for every CDR3 protein. The data show 660,000 or so distinct CDR3 sequences, roughly 50% seen once.

This sequence was found in a man in his sixties in good health. Specimen: blood. V gene TRBV20-1 combines with J gene TRBJ2-7, with D possibly being TRBD2 (6 bases). The DNA of the CDR3 is TGCAGTGCTAGTGGGGACTCGAGCTCCCACGAGCAGTACTTC. Translating gives CSASGDSSSHEQYF.